The next 13 T cell receptor beta chains were all read from a single sample in a study of cytomegalovirus exposure and HLA in healthy donors. Researchers ran the PCR with 60 Vbeta and 13 Jbeta primers. The table came from immunoSEQ multiplex PCR; TCRdb's copy has only in-frame clones and leaves some out. In the table there are roughly 250,000 clones, about 83% of which are singletons. Material: PBMCs. Source of these receptors: a woman aged 40 to 50 in good health and CMV-seropositive.

This chain joins TRBV2 and TRBJ2-1; D remains unclear. V was cut by 1 base and J by 7 bases, with 2 bases left in between. The CDR3 loop spans 11 amino acids. Germline loops: CDR1 SNHLY, CDR2 FYNNEI. The CDR3 here is CASSEVNEQFF. In nucleotides, the CDR3 is TGTGCCAGCAGTGAAGTAAATGAGCAGTTCTTC.

The chain joins TRBV28 to TRBJ2-6; D not resolved. The V end lost 6 bases, the J end lost 0 bases, and 9 bases lay between the germline ends. This CDR3 spans 15 amino acids. CDR1 is MDHEN, CDR2 SYDVKM, per germline. The CDR3 nucleotides read TGTGCCAGCAGCCGTTACAACTCTGGGGCCAACGTCCTGACTTTC. Its translation: CASSRYNSGANVLTF.

This clone was picked up one time. The V and J genes are TRBV5-6 and TRBJ1-3; D call uncertain. Per germline, CDR1 SGHDT and CDR2 YYEEEE. V lost 5 bases and J lost 4, with 19 bases in between. This CDR3 region has 16 residues. The CDR3 is CASRHSGPLAGNTIYF. In DNA form, the CDR3 reads TGTGCCAGCAGGCATTCGGGTCCCTTAGCCGGAAACACCATATATTTT.

The rearrangement joins TRBV2 to TRBJ1-1; D remains unclear. The V end was cut by 4 bases, the J end by 3 bases, with 18 bases between. CDR1 is SNHLY and CDR2 is FYNNEI in the germline V gene. The CDR3 consists of 16 residues. The CDR3 nucleotides are TGTGCCAGCAGTGTCCCTCGAGGAGGGATGGACACTGAAGCTTTCTTT. Translated: CASSVPRGGMDTEAFF.

The chain couples TRBV19 to TRBJ1-2, with 7 bases aligning to TRBD1. Per the germline V gene, CDR1 is LNHDA and CDR2 is SQIVND (reference sequence). The length of the CDR3 is 17 residues. Losses at the gene ends were 5 bases for V and 4 bases for J; bases not matched to a gene: 16. In DNA, the CDR3 is TGTGCCAGTAGTCCCTCCCCTCCACAGGGGAGCGGCTATGGCTACACCTTC. Translation gives CASSPSPPQGSGYGYTF.

This chain joins TRBV5-1 and TRBJ2-1; 9 positions agree with TRBD2. CDR1 and CDR2 from the germline V gene are SGHRS and YFSETQ. V trimming: 0 bases; J trimming: 9 bases; junction bases outside the gene matches: 10. The CDR3 runs to 16 residues. This CDR3 is CASSLGSGGNIGEQFF. As DNA, the CDR3 is TGCGCCAGCAGCTTGGGGAGCGGGGGGAATATCGGTGAGCAGTTCTTC.

This clone was recorded a few times. V gene TRBV9 combines with J gene TRBJ2-7; TRBD2 matches at 11 bases. V lost 4 bases, J lost 2 bases, and 5 bases stayed unmatched. Germline V CDR1 and CDR2: SGDLS, YYNGEE. The CDR3 totals 15 residues. The CDR3 coding sequence is TGTGCCAGCAGCCTCGGGACTAGCGGAACCTACGAGCAGTACTTC. The encoded protein is CASSLGTSGTYEQYF.

This chain uses TRBV5-1 with TRBJ2-7; a weak D match, TRBD2 (5 bases). CDR3 size: 15 residues. V was trimmed by 2 bases and J by 8 bases, leaving 20 bases between them. Germline assignment: CDR1 SGHRS and CDR2 YFSETQ. The CDR3 DNA is TGCGCCAGCAGCTTAAGGGAGCCGGGCGAGTCGCAGCAGTACTTC. Translating it yields CASSLREPGESQQYF.

J is TRBJ1-5 and V is TRBV6-1; D gene uncertain. The CDR3 is 14 amino acids. Germline CDR1 is MNHNS and CDR2 is SASEGT. V dropped 4 bases and J dropped 6 bases, with 13 bases sitting between them. The CDR3 protein is CASSVGDTGQPQHF. The DNA of the CDR3 is TGTGCCAGCAGTGTTGGCGACACTGGTCAGCCCCAGCATTTT.

The rearrangement uses TRBV18 and TRBJ1-5; D gene unclear. CDR3 length: 14 residues. The V gene's germline CDR1 is KGHSH and CDR2 LQKENI. The V end was cut by 2 bases, the J end by 0 bases, with 5 bases between. The CDR3 here is CASSPGVSNQPQHF. Written as DNA, the CDR3 is TGTGCCAGCTCACCAGGAGTTAGCAATCAGCCCCAGCATTTT.

The gene calls are TRBV7-2 and TRBJ1-2; 11 bases match TRBD1. The CDR3 length is 17 residues. The germline V gene has CDR1 SGHTA and CDR2 FQGNSA. V lost 1 base and J lost 4; bases outside the gene matches: 8. CDR3 sequence: CASSLDGTGGVVYGYTF. CDR3 coding DNA: TGTGCCAGCAGCTTAGATGGGACAGGGGGGGTGGTCTATGGCTACACCTTC.

The J gene is TRBJ2-7, the V gene TRBV5-1; no firm D call. V lost 4 bases, J lost 7 bases, and 15 bases lay in between. The CDR3 is made up of 13 amino acids. CDR1 and CDR2 from the germline V gene are SGHRS and YFSETQ. The CDR3 DNA is TGCGCCAGCAGCCCGCGAACCCCCTGGGAGCAGTACTTC. Its translation is CASSPRTPWEQYF.

The chain couples TRBV28 to TRBJ1-4, with no clear D. V lost 1 base, J lost 6 bases, and 15 bases lay in between. The CDR3 consists of 16 residues. Germline values: CDR1 MDHEN, CDR2 SYDVKM. This CDR3 is CASSLLGQTTDEKLFF. CDR3 nucleotides: TGTGCCAGCAGTTTATTGGGCCAGACCACGGATGAAAAACTGTTTTTT.